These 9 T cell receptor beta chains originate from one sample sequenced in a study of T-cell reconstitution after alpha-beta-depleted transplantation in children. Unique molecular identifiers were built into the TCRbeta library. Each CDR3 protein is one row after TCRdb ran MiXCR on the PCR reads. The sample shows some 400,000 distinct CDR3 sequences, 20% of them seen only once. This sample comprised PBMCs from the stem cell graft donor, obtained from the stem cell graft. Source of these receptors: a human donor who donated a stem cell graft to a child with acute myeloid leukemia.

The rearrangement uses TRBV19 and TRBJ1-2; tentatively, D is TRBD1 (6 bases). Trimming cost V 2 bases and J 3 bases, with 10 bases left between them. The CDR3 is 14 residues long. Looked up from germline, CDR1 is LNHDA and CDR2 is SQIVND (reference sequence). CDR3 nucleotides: TGTGCCAGTAGTATAACAGGGACTGACTATGGCTACACCTTC. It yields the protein CASSITGTDYGYTF.

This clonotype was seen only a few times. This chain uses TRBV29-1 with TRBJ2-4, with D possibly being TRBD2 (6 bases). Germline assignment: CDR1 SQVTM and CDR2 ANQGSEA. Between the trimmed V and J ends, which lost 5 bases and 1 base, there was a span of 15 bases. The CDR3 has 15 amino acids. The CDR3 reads CSVLLGRGAKNIQYF. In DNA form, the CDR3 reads TGCAGCGTTCTCCTTGGCCGGGGGGCCAAAAACATTCAGTACTTC.

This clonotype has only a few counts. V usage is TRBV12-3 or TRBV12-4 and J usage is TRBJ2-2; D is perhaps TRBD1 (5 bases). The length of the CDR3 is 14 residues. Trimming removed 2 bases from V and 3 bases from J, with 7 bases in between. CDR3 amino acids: CASSLKGDTGELFF. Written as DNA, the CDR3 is TGTGCCAGCAGTTTAAAAGGGGACACCGGGGAGCTGTTTTTT.

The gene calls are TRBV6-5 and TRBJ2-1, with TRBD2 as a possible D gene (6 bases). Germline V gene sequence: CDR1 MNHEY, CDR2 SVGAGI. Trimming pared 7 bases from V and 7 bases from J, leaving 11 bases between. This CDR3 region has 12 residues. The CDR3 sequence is CASNSGGNEQFF. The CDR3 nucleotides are TGTGCCAGCAACAGCGGAGGGAATGAGCAGTTCTTC.

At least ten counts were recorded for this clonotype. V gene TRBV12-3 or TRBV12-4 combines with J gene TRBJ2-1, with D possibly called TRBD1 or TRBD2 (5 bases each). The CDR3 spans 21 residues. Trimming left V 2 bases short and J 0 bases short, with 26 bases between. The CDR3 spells CASSLRMGLAPSKGSYNEQFF. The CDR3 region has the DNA TGTGCCAGCAGTTTAAGGATGGGGCTAGCCCCGTCTAAGGGCTCCTACAATGAGCAGTTCTTC.

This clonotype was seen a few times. CDR3 nucleotides: TGTGCCAGCAGTTTGTTCGGGACAAACTACGAGCAGTACTTC. This sequence encodes CASSLFGTNYEQYF. The rearrangement uses TRBV28 and TRBJ2-7, with D perhaps matching TRBD1 (6 bases). The germline CDR1 and CDR2 sequences are MDHEN and SYDVKM. This CDR3 comprises 14 residues. The ends were cut back, 3 bases at V and 3 bases at J, with 12 bases in the middle.

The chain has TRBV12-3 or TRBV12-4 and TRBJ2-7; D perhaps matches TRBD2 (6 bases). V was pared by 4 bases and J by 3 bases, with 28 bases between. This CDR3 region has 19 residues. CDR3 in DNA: TGTGCCAGCAGTTCTCCGCTTACTGGAGGAGGGCCGACGAGCTACGAGCAGTACTTC. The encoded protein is CASSSPLTGGGPTSYEQYF.

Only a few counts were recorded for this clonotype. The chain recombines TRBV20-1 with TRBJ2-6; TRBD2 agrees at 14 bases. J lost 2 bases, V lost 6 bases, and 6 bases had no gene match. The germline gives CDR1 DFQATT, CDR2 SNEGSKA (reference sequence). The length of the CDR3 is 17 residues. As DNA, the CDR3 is TGCAGTGCAGGACTAGCGGGAGGTTTAACTGGGGCCAACGTCCTGACTTTC. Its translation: CSAGLAGGLTGANVLTF.

CDR3 nucleotides: TGTGCCAGCAGTTACTCGGGGGGCCGTCCCGGGGAGCTGTTTTTT. This codes for CASSYSGGRPGELFF. This chain connects TRBV6-5 to TRBJ2-2; either TRBD1 or TRBD2 may fit D (6 bases each). CDR1 is MNHEY, CDR2 SVGAGI, per germline. Trimming removed 0 bases from V and 6 bases from J, with 11 bases in between. This CDR3 spans 15 amino acids.